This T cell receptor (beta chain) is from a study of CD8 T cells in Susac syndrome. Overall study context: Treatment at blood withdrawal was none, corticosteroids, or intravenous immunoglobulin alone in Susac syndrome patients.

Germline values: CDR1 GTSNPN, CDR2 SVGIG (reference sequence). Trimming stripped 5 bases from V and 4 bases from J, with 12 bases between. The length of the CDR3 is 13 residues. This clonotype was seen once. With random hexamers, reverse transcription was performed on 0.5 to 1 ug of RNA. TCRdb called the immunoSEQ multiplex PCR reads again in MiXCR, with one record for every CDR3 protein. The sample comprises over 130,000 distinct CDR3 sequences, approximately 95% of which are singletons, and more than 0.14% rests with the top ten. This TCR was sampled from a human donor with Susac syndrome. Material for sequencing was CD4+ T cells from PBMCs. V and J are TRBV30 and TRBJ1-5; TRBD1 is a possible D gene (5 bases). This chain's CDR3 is CAWSAGRNQPQHF. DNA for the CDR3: TGTGCCTGGTCGGCGGGGCGTAATCAGCCCCAGCATTTT.